Listed here is a single T cell receptor (beta chain). This entry belongs to a study of technical replicates of blood from a few donors. Germline V CDR1 and CDR2: SGHRS, YFSETQ. This CDR3 has 13 amino acids. J gave up 9 bases and V 2 bases, and 5 bases lay outside the gene matches. The data were produced by immunoSEQ multiplex PCR, yet TCRdb's version contains in-frame clones alone and is incomplete. The sample lists approximately 88,000 clones; over 90% were seen once. The TCR sequence derives from a human donor in good health. The J gene is TRBJ2-1, the V gene TRBV5-1, with TRBD1 identical over 7 bases. The sequenced sample consisted of T cells isolated from PBMCs. The DNA for the CDR3 is TGCGCCAGCAGCTTAGGACAGGCGGGTGAGCAGTTCTTC. This codes for CASSLGQAGEQFF.